A selection of T cell receptor beta chains follows, all from one sample in a study of metastatic and nonmetastatic thyroid tumors. TCRdb re-called clones from the PCR reads using MiXCR. The data hold 5,500 to 7,000 clones, with roughly 31% observed a single time. Sample: adjacent normal tissue. These receptors were obtained from a female donor with papillary thyroid cancer or a benign thyroid nodule (not recorded which). Some clones in this sample may be carry-over from other donors' samples. Both conserved end residues are part of each CDR3. A D gene is named only where the DNA matches it firmly. Some rows mark clone size as missing; the rest say once, few, many or name a class of expanded clone.

V,J,size,D,CDR3,DNA
TRBV6-2/TRBV6-3,TRBJ2-7,-,TRBD1,CASSPRLTQGSRTGAYEQYF,TGTGCCAGCAGTCCCCGATTGACGCAAGGATCGAGGACAGGGGCCTACGAGCAGTACTTC
TRBV20-1,TRBJ1-3,medium-sized,TRBD1,CSAPDREIGNTIYF,TGCAGTGCCCCCGACAGGGAAATTGGAAACACCATATATTTT
TRBV10-2,TRBJ2-5,-,-,CASTVSGVETQYF,TGCGCCAGCACCGTCAGTGGGGTGGAGACCCAGTACTTC
TRBV7-8,TRBJ1-3,medium-sized,TRBD1,CASGDQRGQTGNTIYF,TGTGCCAGCGGGGATCAGAGGGGGCAGACTGGAAACACCATATATTTT
TRBV6-1,TRBJ2-7,-,-,CASSEVWGYEQYF,TGTGCCAGCAGTGAAGTATGGGGCTACGAGCAGTACTTC
TRBV27,TRBJ2-7,few,-,CASSDISTDGSEQYF,TGTGCCAGCAGTGACATCTCGACAGATGGGTCCGAGCAGTACTTC
TRBV6-1,TRBJ1-2,-,TRBD1,CASKGQGASGYTF,TGTGCCAGCAAGGGACAGGGGGCGAGTGGCTACACCTTC
TRBV13,TRBJ1-5,-,-,CASSFGGNNQPQHF,TGTGCCAGCAGCTTCGGGGGCAACAATCAGCCCCAGCATTTT
TRBV12-3/TRBV12-4,TRBJ2-1,-,TRBD2,CASSRLAGPYNEQFF,TGTGCCAGCAGCCGGCTAGCGGGTCCCTACAATGAGCAGTTCTTC
TRBV6-1,TRBJ1-2,few,-,CASSPGHYGYTF,TGTGCCAGCTCTCCGGGACACTATGGCTACACCTTC
TRBV20-1,TRBJ2-1,few,TRBD2,CSARDLLAGSNEQFF,TGCAGTGCTAGAGATTTACTAGCGGGAAGCAATGAGCAGTTCTTC
TRBV5-1,TRBJ1-2,few,TRBD1,CASSPGQGIGGYTF,TGCGCCAGCAGCCCGGGACAGGGGATAGGTGGCTACACCTTC
TRBV2,TRBJ2-1,few,-,CASSHKDEQFF,TGTGCCAGCAGTCATAAGGATGAGCAGTTCTTC
TRBV12-3/TRBV12-4,TRBJ2-1,few,-,CASSATRFEQFF,TGTGCCAGCAGCGCAACTAGATTTGAGCAGTTCTTC
TRBV30,TRBJ2-7,-,-,CAWSSTTGEQYF,TGTGCCTGGAGTAGTACTACCGGCGAGCAGTACTTC
TRBV10-2,TRBJ2-6,medium-sized,-,CASSEGLGANVLTF,TGCGCCAGCAGTGAAGGGTTAGGGGCCAACGTCCTGACTTTC
TRBV6-1,TRBJ2-3,-,TRBD1,CASSGTGVNTQYF,TGTGCCAGCAGTGGGACAGGGGTAAATACGCAGTATTTT
TRBV11-2,TRBJ1-4,-,TRBD1,CASSTGQATTNEKLFF,TGTGCCAGCAGCACAGGACAGGCGACAACTAATGAAAAACTGTTTTTT
TRBV6-1,TRBJ1-2,few,-,CASRVRPDNYGYTF,TGTGCCAGCAGGGTTCGTCCGGATAACTATGGCTACACCTTC
TRBV6-1,TRBJ2-7,-,-,CASRILQGHEQYF,TGTGCCAGCAGAATCCTACAGGGCCACGAGCAGTACTTC
TRBV27,TRBJ2-7,few,-,CASRDASYEQYF,TGTGCCAGCAGGGACGCCTCCTACGAGCAGTACTTC
TRBV27,TRBJ2-6,few,-,CASSRNTYGANVMTF,TGTGCCAGCAGTAGAAACACTTATGGGGCCAACGTCATGACTTTC
TRBV20-1,TRBJ2-3,-,-,CSVRRTSTDTQYF,TGCAGTGTCCGCAGGACCAGCACAGATACGCAGTATTTT
TRBV6-6,TRBJ2-4,once,-,CASSYSGALAKNIQYF,TGTGCCAGCAGTTACTCCGGGGCACTAGCCAAAAACATTCAGTACTTC
TRBV2,TRBJ2-7,large,TRBD1,CASRMQGAGEQYF,TGTGCCAGCAGGATGCAGGGGGCCGGCGAGCAGTACTTC
TRBV6-2/TRBV6-3,TRBJ1-2,medium-sized,-,CASSYSGSGGYTF,TGTGCCAGCAGTTACTCGGGCTCGGGTGGCTACACCTTC
TRBV20-1,TRBJ2-1,-,-,CSARPGGSGYNEQFF,TGCAGTGCTCGCCCTGGGGGGTCGGGATACAATGAGCAGTTCTTC
TRBV7-2,TRBJ1-5,-,-,CASSLQGGNQPQHF,TGTGCCAGCAGCTTACAGGGTGGCAATCAGCCCCAGCATTTT
TRBV7-9,TRBJ1-3,-,-,CASSLSSGNTIYF,TGTGCCAGCAGCTTAAGCTCTGGAAACACCATATATTTT
TRBV11-2,TRBJ2-3,medium-sized,-,CASRRPGGTDTQYF,TGTGCCTCCCGTCGGCCAGGGGGCACAGATACGCAGTATTTT
TRBV5-1,TRBJ1-4,medium-sized,TRBD1,CASRRDRGGEKLFF,TGCGCCAGCAGACGGGACAGGGGTGGAGAAAAACTGTTTTTT
TRBV12-3/TRBV12-4,TRBJ1-5,few,-,CASTGRSDQPQHF,TGTGCCAGCACGGGGCGTTCGGATCAGCCCCAGCATTTT
TRBV19,TRBJ2-1,-,-,CASSIGRWGVRENEQFF,TGTGCCAGTAGTATAGGTCGGTGGGGGGTCAGGGAAAATGAGCAGTTCTTC
TRBV28,TRBJ1-6,few,-,CASSSYRNSPLHF,TGTGCCAGCAGTTCCTACAGAAATTCACCCCTCCACTTT
TRBV6-1,TRBJ1-4,-,-,CASSDRRREKLFF,TGTGCCAGCAGTGACAGAAGGAGAGAAAAACTGTTTTTT
TRBV5-1,TRBJ2-2,-,-,CASRSTANTGELFF,TGCGCCAGCAGGAGCACAGCGAACACCGGGGAGCTGTTTTTT
TRBV7-6,TRBJ1-1,-,TRBD1,CASSPTGGENTEAFF,TGTGCCAGCAGCCCGACAGGGGGGGAGAACACTGAAGCTTTCTTT
TRBV2,TRBJ2-7,-,-,CASSRLPQDYEQYF,TGTGCCAGCAGCAGACTACCACAGGACTACGAGCAGTACTTC
TRBV20-1,TRBJ2-7,-,TRBD1,CSARREGALYEQYF,TGCAGTGCTAGACGTGAGGGGGCGCTTTACGAGCAGTACTTC
TRBV19,TRBJ1-2,-,-,CASIPQPGRDYGYTF,TGTGCCAGTATCCCCCAACCGGGACGGGACTATGGCTACACCTTC
TRBV2,TRBJ1-2,-,TRBD1,CAGDSDRAVRGYTF,TGTGCCGGCGACTCGGACAGGGCGGTTCGGGGCTACACCTTC
TRBV5-1,TRBJ1-1,-,-,CASTGRGRTEAFF,TGCGCCAGCACGGGCAGGGGAAGAACTGAAGCTTTCTTT
TRBV20-1,TRBJ2-7,few,-,CSARSDWNEQYF,TGCAGTGCTAGGTCGGATTGGAACGAGCAGTACTTC
TRBV6-9,TRBJ1-1,few,-,CASSSGRGTEAFF,TGCGCCAGCAGCTCAGGGCGAGGAACTGAAGCTTTCTTT
TRBV5-1,TRBJ1-1,medium-sized,-,CASSLEGRYTEAFF,TGCGCCAGCAGCTTAGAGGGGCGGTACACTGAAGCTTTCTTT
TRBV20-1,TRBJ1-6,-,-,CSARRDQGNSPLHF,TGCAGTGCTAGAAGGGATCAAGGAAATTCACCCCTCCACTTT
TRBV7-8,TRBJ2-1,medium-sized,-,CASSKELEDWSNEQFF,TGTGCCAGCAGCAAAGAGCTAGAGGACTGGAGCAATGAGCAGTTCTTC
TRBV6-2/TRBV6-3,TRBJ1-2,medium-sized,TRBD1,CASSYWDRNYGYTF,TGTGCCAGCAGTTACTGGGACAGGAACTATGGCTACACCTTC
TRBV28,TRBJ2-7,few,-,CASSRISYEQYF,TGTGCCAGCAGTCGGATTTCCTACGAGCAGTACTTC
TRBV6-1,TRBJ2-7,few,-,CASSEIRDGNWDEQYF,TGTGCCAGCAGTGAAATCCGGGACGGAAACTGGGACGAGCAGTACTTC
TRBV28,TRBJ2-4,medium-sized,TRBD1,CASRTDRVELKNIQYF,TGTGCCAGCAGGACGGACAGGGTTGAACTTAAAAACATTCAGTACTTC
TRBV19,TRBJ1-2,-,-,CASSIEAGTNYGYTF,TGTGCCAGTAGTATAGAGGCAGGGACTAACTATGGCTACACCTTC
TRBV2,TRBJ1-5,few,-,CASSGYQGDQPQHF,TGTGCCAGCAGCGGCTACCAGGGAGATCAGCCCCAGCATTTT
TRBV6-1,TRBJ2-7,few,TRBD2,CASSSYSGTSVYEQYF,TGTGCCAGCAGTTCCTACTCCGGGACTAGCGTCTACGAGCAGTACTTC
TRBV5-1,TRBJ2-7,-,-,CASSLERYF,TGCGCCAGCAGCTTGGAGCGGTACTTC
TRBV6-1,TRBJ2-7,-,-,CASSERITGSPLHF,TGTGCCAGCAGTGAGCGTATCACGGGATCACCCCTCCACTTC
TRBV11-2,TRBJ1-2,-,-,CASSLGSTGSLYGYTF,TGTGCCAGCAGCTTAGGGTCGACAGGATCGCTGTATGGCTACACCTTC
TRBV6-1,TRBJ1-1,-,TRBD1,CASRGTGVSEAFF,TGTGCCAGCAGAGGGACAGGGGTCTCTGAAGCTTTCTTT
TRBV19,TRBJ1-1,-,-,CASSRTQRGWNTEAFF,TGTGCCAGTAGTAGGACCCAGCGGGGGTGGAACACTGAAGCTTTCTTT
TRBV4-1,TRBJ1-3,many,-,CASSHNEQNTIYF,TGCGCCAGCAGCCATAACGAACAGAACACCATATATTTT